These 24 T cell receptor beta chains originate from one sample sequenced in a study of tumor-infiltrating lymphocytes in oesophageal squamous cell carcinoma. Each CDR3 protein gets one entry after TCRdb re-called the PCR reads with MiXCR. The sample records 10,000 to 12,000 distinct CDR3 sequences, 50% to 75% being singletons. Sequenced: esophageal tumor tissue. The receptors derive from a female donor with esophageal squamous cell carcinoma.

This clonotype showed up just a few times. CDR3: CASSRDSFTDTQYF. In DNA, the CDR3 is TGTGCCAGCAGCCGTGACAGCTTCACAGATACGCAGTATTTT. The genes are TRBV7-2 and TRBJ2-3; D is possibly TRBD1 (5 bases). The CDR3 runs to 14 residues. The ends were cut back, 5 bases at V and 2 bases at J, with 11 bases in the middle. Germline-derived CDR1 and CDR2 are SGHTA and FQGNSA. Looking up the rest from reference TRBV7-2 and TRBJ2-3 gives the full variable domain: GAGVSQSPSNKVTEKGKDVELRCDPISGHTALYWYRQSLGQGLEFLIYFQGNSAPDKSGLPSDRFSAERTGGSVSTLTIQRTQQEDSAVYLCASSRDSFTDTQYFGPGTRLTVL.

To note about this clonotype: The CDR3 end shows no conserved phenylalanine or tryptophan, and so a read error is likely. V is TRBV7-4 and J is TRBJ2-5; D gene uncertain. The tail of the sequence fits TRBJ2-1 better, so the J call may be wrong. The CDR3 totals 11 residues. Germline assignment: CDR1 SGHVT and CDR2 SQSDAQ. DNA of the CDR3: TGTGCCAGCAGCTCCGCTAATGAGCAGTTCTTA. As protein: CASSSANEQFL.

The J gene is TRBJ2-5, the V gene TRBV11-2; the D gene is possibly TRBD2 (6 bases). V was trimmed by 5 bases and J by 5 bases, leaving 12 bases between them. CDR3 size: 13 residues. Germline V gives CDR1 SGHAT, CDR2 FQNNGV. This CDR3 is CASSRGGVETQYF. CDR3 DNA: TGTGCCAGCAGCCGAGGAGGGGTTGAGACCCAGTACTTC.

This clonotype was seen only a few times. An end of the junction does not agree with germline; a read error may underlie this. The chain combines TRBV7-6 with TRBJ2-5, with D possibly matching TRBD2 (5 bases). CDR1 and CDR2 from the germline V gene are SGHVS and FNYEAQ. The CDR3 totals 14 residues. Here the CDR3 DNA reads TGTGCTAGCAGCCCATCGGGGATACAAGAGACCCAGTACTTC. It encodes CASSPSGIQETQYF.

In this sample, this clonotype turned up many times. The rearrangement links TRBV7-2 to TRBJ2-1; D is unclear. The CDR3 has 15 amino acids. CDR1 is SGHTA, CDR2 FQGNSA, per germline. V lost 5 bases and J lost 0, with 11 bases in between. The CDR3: CASSLDGSSYNEQFF. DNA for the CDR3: TGTGCCAGCAGCCTCGACGGAAGCTCCTACAATGAGCAGTTCTTC.

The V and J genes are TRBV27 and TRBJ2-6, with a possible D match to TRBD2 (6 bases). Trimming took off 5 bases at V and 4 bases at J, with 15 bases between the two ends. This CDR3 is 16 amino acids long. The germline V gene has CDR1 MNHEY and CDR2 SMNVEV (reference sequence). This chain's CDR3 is CASSRTRGGGANVLTF. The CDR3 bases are TGTGCCAGCAGTAGGACCCGTGGAGGGGGGGCCAACGTCCTGACTTTC.

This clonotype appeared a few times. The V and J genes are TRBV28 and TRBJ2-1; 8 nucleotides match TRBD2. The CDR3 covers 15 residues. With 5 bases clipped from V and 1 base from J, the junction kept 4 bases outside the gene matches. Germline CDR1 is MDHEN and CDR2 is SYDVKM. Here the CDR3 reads CASSILAESYNEQFF. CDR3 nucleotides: TGTGCCAGCAGTATACTAGCGGAGTCCTACAATGAGCAGTTCTTC.

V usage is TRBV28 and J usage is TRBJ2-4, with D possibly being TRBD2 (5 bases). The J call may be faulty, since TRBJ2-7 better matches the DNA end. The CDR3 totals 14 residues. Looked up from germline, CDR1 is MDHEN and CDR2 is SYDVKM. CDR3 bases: TGTGCCAGCAGTTCAAGGGCATCGGGATACGAGCAGTACTTC. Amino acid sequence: CASSSRASGYEQYF.

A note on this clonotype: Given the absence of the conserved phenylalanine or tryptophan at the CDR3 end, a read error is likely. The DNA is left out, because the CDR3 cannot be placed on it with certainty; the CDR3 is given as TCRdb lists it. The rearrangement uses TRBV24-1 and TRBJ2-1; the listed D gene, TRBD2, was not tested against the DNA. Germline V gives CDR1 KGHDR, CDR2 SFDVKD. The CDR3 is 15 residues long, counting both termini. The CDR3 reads CATSDSIRDGYTFGS.

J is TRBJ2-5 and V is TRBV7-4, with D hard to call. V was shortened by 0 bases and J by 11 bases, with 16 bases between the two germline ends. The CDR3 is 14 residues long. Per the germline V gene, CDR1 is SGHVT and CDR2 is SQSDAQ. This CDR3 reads CASSLAGKVNEQYF. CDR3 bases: TGTGCCAGCAGCTTAGCGGGAAAGGTCAATGAGCAGTACTTC. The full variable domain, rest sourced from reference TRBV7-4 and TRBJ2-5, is GAGVSQSPRYKVAKRGRDVALRCDSISGHVTLYWYRQTLGQGSEVLTYSQSDAQRDKSGRPSGRFSAERPERSVSTLKIQRTEQGDSAVYLCASSLAGKVNEQYFGPGTRLLVL.

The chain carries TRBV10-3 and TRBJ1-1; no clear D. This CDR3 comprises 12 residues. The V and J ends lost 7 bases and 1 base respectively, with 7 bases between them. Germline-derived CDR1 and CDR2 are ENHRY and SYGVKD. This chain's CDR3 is CAIKAGNTEAFF. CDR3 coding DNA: TGTGCCATCAAAGCGGGGAACACTGAAGCTTTCTTT.

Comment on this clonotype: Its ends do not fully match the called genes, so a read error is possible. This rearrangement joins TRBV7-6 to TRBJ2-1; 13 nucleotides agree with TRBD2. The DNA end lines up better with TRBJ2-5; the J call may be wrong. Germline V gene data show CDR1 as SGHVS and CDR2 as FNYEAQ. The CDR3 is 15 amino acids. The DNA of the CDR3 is TGTGCTAGCAGCTTGGGACTAGCGGGAAGCGAGACCCAGTACTTC. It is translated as CASSLGLAGSETQYF.

CDR3 nucleotide sequence: TGTGCCAGCAGCTTAGTGGCAGGAGAGGATCAGCCCCAGCATTTT. As protein: CASSLVAGEDQPQHF. This chain connects TRBV7-2 to TRBJ1-5; D unclear. V dropped 1 base and J dropped 5 bases, with 12 bases sitting between them. The CDR3 consists of 15 residues. CDR1 is SGHTA, CDR2 FQGNSA, per germline.

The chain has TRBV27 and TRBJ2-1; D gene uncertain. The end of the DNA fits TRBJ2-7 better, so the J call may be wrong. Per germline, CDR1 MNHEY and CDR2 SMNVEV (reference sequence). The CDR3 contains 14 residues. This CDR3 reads CASSSGSAAYEQYF. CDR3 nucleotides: TGTGCCAGCAGTAGTGGGTCGGCCGCCTACGAGCAGTACTTC.

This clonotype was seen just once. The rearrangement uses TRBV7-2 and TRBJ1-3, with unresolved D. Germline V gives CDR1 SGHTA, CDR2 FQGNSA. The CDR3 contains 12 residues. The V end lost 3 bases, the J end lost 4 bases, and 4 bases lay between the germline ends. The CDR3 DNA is TGTGCCAGCAGCTTTCCCGGAAACACCATATATTTT. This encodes CASSFPGNTIYF. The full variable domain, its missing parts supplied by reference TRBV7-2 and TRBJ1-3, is GAGVSQSPSNKVTEKGKDVELRCDPISGHTALYWYRQSLGQGLEFLIYFQGNSAPDKSGLPSDRFSAERTGGSVSTLTIQRTQQEDSAVYLCASSFPGNTIYFGEGSWLTVV.

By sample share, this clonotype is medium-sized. This CDR3 is CASSLSPPNTGELFF. CDR3 bases: TGTGCCAGCAGTTTGAGTCCACCTAACACCGGGGAGCTGTTTTTT. This chain links TRBV12-3 or TRBV12-4 with TRBJ2-2, with no clear D. This CDR3 has 15 residues. The V end was cut by 3 bases, the J end by 2 bases, with 10 bases between.

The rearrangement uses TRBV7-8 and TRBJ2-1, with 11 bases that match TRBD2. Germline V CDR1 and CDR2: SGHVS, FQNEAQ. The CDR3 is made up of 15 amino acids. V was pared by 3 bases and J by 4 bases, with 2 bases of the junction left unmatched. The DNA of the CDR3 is TGTGCCAGCAGCTTTACTAGCGGGAGATACAATGAGCAGTTCTTC. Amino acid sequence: CASSFTSGRYNEQFF.

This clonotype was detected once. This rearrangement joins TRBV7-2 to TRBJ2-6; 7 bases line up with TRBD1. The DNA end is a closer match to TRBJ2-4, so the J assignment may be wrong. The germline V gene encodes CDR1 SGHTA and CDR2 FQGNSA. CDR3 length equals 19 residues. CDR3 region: CASSLLPYNRGEGKNIQYF. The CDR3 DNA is TGTGCCAGCAGCTTATTACCCTATAACAGGGGTGAGGGCAAAAACATTCAGTACTTC.

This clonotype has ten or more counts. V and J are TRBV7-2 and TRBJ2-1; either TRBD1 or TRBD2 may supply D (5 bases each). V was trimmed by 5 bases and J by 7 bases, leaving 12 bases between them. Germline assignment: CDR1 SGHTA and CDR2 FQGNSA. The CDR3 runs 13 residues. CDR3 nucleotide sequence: TGTGCCAGCAGCCATACGTGGGGGAATGAGCAGTTCTTC. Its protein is CASSHTWGNEQFF.

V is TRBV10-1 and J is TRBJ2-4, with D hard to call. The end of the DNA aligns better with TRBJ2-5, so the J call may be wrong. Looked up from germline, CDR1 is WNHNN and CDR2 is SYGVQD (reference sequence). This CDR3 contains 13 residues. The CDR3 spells CASSELEWETQYF. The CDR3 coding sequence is TGCGCCAGCAGTGAGTTGGAGTGGGAGACCCAGTACTTC.

The CDR3 coding sequence is TGTGCCAGCAGCTACAGGGTTCGGGGGTCACCCCTCCACTTT. Translation: CASSYRVRGSPLHF. V and J are TRBV7-1 and TRBJ1-6; TRBD1 is a possible D gene (6 bases). TRBV7-1 counts as an open reading frame of uncertain function. CDR3 length: 14 amino acids. V was cut by 4 bases and J by 10 bases, with 14 bases left in between.

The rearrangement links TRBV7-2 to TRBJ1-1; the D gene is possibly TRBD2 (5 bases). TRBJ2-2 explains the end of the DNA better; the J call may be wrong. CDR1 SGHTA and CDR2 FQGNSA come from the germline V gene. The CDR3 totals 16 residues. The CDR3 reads CASSLVRAANTGELFF. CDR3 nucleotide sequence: TGTGCCAGCAGCTTAGTGAGGGCCGCGAACACCGGGGAGCTGTTTTTT.

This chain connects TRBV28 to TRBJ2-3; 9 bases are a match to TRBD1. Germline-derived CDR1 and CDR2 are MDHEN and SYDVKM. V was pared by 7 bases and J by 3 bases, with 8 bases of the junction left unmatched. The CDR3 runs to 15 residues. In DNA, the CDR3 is TGTGCCAGCACCGCCGGGACAGGGAGAACAGATACGCAGTATTTT. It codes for CASTAGTGRTDTQYF. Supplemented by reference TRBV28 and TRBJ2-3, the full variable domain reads DVKVTQSSRYLVKRTGEKVFLECVQDMDHENMFWYRQDPGLGLRLIYFSYDVKMKEKGDIPEGYSVSREKKERFSLILESASTNQTSMYLCASTAGTGRTDTQYFGPGTRLTVL.

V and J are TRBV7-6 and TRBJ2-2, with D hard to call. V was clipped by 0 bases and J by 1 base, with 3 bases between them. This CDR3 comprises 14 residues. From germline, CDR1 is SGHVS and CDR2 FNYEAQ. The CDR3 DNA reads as TGTGCCAGCAGCTTAGCGCAGAACACCGGGGAGCTGTTTTTT. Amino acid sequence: CASSLAQNTGELFF.